This T cell receptor beta chain was sequenced in a study of graft-versus-host responses after intestinal transplantation. Study-wide background: Isolated intestinal, liver-intestinal, or multivisceral transplants were what recipients had.

Comments on this clone: Its specificity is not known.

Assay used: immunoSEQ multiplex PCR; TCRdb lists only in-frame clones, some missing. The sample holds 150,000 or so clones, 85% to 95% seen once. Broader study findings: Across patients carrying graft-donor T cell macrochimerism, allografts held high graft-versus-host to host-versus-graft clonal ratios. The highest levels of circulating GvH clones went along with early declines in HvG clones after transplant. Recipient marrow harbored GvH clones, some of which surfaced first in ileum or blood.

The TCR sequence derives from a human donor who received an intestinal transplant. The specimen was unstimulated CD4+ T cells sorted from spleen or lymph node cells, collected before intestinal transplant.

This chain's CDR3 is CASSERASVVEYF. The CDR3 DNA follows: TGTGCCAGCAGCGAACGGGCTTCCGTTGTGGAGTACTTC. V is TRBV6-5 and J is TRBJ2-7, with no clear D. Germline V lookup: CDR1 MNHEY, CDR2 SVGAGI. This CDR3 spans 13 amino acids. V lost 6 bases and J 11 bases, leaving 20 bases between the germline ends.